The clone carrying this T cell receptor (beta chain) occurred a few times. TCRdb keeps only in-frame clones here, not all; method: immunoSEQ multiplex PCR. The data show over 75,000 clones, roughly 86% seen once. The data stem from a study of control samples from healthy donors and cancer patients. Trimming stripped 0 bases from V and 0 bases from J, with 18 bases between. Germline values: CDR1 LGHDT, CDR2 YNNKEL (reference sequence). CDR3 length equals 19 residues. The TCR originated in a man aged 60-69 years in good health. The sequencing input was blood. V usage is TRBV3-1 (or the pseudogene TRBV3-2) and J usage is TRBJ2-4; perhaps TRBD1 as D (5 bases). CDR3 sequence: CASSQDLFPVGLAKNIQYF. CDR3 coding DNA: TGTGCCAGCAGCCAAGACCTCTTCCCTGTGGGGCTAGCCAAAAACATTCAGTACTTC.